This TCR beta chain was documented in a study of PD-L1 blockade in urothelial cancer. Time point meaning: pretreatment peripheral blood. Patients in the study were battling locally advanced or metastatic urothelial carcinoma. Peripheral blood mononuclear cells were collected from every patient before and during treatment, yielding between 1 and 8 samples per patient. Templates that were synthetic TCR analogs were spiked into each PCR. Libraries were prepared by immunoSEQ multiplex PCR; TCRdb keeps only in-frame clonotypes and omits some of them. The sample has 58,000 or so clones; 65% to 90% are singletons. The CDR3 has 16 residues. V was pared by 0 bases and J by 2 bases, with 2 bases of the junction left unmatched. Germline CDR1 reads MNHEY; CDR2 reads SMNVEV (reference sequence).

The V and J genes are TRBV27 and TRBJ2-1, with 9 bases matching TRBD2. The sequencing used PBMCs, collected around atezolizumab (anti-PD-L1) treatment. The TCR sequence derives from a man between 65 and 85 years old with urothelial cancer. The CDR3 nucleotides read TGTGCCAGCAGTTTATCTGCGGGAGGGACCTACAATGAGCAGTTCTTC. The encoded protein is CASSLSAGGTYNEQFF.